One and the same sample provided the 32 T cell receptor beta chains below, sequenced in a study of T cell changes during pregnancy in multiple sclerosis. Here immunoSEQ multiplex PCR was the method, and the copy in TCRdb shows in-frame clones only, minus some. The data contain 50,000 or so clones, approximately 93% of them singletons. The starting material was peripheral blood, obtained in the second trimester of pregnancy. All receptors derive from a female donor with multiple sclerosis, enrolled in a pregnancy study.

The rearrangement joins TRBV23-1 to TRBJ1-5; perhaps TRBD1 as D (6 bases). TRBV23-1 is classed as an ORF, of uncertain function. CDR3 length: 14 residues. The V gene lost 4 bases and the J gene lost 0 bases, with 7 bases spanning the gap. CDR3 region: CASSLQGSNQPQHF. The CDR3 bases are TGCGCCAGCAGTCTACAGGGTAGCAATCAGCCCCAGCATTTT.

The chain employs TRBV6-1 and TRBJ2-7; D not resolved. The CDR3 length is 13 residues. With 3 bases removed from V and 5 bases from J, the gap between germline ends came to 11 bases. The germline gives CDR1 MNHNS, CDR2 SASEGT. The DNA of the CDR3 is TGTGCCAGCAGTGATACCGCGGTCCACGAGCAGTACTTC. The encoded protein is CASSDTAVHEQYF.

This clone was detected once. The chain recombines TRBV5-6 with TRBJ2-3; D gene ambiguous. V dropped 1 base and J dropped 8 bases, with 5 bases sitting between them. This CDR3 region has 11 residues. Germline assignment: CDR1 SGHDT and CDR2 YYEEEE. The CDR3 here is CASSLRSTQYF. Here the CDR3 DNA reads TGTGCCAGCAGCTTGAGGAGTACGCAGTATTTT. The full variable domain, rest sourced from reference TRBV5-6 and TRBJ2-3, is DAGVTQSPTHLIKTRGQQVTLRCSPKSGHDTVSWYQQALGQGPQFIFQYYEEEERQRGNFPDRFSGHQFPNYSSELNVNALLLGDSALYLCASSLRSTQYFGPGTRLTVL.

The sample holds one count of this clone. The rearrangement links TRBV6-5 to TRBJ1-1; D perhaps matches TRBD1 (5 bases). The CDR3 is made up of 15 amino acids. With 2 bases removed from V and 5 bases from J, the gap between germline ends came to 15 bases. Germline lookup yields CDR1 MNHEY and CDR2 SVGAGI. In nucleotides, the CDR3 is TGTGCCAGCAGTTACCTCGGCAGGGTTGGGACTGAAGCTTTCTTT. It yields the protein CASSYLGRVGTEAFF.

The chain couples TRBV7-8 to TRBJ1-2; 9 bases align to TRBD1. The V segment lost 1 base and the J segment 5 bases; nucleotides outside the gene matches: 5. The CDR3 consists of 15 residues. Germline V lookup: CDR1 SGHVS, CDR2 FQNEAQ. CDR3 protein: CASSLGTGGGYGYTF. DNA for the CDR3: TGTGCCAGCAGCTTAGGCACAGGGGGCGGTTATGGCTACACCTTC.

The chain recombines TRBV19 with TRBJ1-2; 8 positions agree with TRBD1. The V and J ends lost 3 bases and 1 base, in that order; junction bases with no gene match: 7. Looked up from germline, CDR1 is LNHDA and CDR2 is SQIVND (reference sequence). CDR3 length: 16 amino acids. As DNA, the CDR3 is TGTGCCAGTAGTATCCCCCCGGACAGGGATAACTATGGCTACACCTTC. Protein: CASSIPPDRDNYGYTF.

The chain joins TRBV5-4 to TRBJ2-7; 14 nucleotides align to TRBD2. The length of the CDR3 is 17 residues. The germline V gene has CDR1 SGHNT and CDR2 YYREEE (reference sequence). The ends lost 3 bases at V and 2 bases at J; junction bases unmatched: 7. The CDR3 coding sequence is TGTGCCAGCAGCTATGGGACTAGCGGGAGATTTGCCTACGAGCAGTACTTC. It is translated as CASSYGTSGRFAYEQYF.

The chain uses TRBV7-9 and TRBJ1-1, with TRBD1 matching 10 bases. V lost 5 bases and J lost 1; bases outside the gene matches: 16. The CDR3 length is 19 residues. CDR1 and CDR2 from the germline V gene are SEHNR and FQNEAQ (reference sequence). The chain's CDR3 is CASSLGQGPGYSRNTEAFF. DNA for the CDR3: TGTGCCAGCAGCCTGGGACAGGGGCCCGGGTACTCCCGGAACACTGAAGCTTTCTTT.

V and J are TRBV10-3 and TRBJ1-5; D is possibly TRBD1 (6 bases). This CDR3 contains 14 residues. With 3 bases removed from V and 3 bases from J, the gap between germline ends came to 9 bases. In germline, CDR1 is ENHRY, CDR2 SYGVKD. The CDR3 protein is CAISETGSNQPQHF. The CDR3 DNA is TGTGCCATCAGTGAAACAGGGTCCAATCAGCCCCAGCATTTT.

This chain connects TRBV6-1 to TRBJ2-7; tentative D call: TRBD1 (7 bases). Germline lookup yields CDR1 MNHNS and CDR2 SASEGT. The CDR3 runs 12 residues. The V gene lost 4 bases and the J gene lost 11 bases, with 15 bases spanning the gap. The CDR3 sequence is CASSARGQGEYF. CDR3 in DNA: TGTGCCAGCAGTGCCCGGGGGCAGGGGGAGTACTTC.

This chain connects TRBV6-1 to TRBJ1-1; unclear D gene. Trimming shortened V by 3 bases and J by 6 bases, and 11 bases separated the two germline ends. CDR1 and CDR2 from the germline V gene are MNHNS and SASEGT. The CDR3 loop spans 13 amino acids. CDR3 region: CASSDSFRAEAFF. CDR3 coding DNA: TGTGCCAGCAGTGACAGTTTCCGGGCTGAAGCTTTCTTT.

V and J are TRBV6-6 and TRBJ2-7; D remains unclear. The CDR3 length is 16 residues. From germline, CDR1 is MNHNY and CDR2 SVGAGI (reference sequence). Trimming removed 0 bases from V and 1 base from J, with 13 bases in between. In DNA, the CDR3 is TGTGCCAGCAGTTACTCTGTCACGGGTATGTCCTACGAGCAGTACTTC. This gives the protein CASSYSVTGMSYEQYF.

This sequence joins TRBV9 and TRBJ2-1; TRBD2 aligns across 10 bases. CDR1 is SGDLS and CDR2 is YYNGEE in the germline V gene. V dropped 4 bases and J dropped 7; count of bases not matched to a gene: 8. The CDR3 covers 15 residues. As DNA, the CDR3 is TGTGCCAGCAGCAGGCCGCTAGCGGGAGAAAATGAGCAGTTCTTC. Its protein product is CASSRPLAGENEQFF. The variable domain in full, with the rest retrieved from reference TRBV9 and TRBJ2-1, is DSGVTQTPKHLITATGQRVTLRCSPRSGDLSVYWYQQSLDQGLQFLIQYYNGEERAKGNILERFSAQQFPDLHSELNLSSLELGDSALYFCASSRPLAGENEQFFGPGTRLTVL.

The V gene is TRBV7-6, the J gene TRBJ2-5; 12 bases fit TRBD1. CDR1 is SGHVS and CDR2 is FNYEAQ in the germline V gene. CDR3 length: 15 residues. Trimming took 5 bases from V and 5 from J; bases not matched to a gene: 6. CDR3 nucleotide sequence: TGTGCCAGCAGCATTGGGACAGGGGGCAGCGAGACCCAGTACTTC. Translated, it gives CASSIGTGGSETQYF.

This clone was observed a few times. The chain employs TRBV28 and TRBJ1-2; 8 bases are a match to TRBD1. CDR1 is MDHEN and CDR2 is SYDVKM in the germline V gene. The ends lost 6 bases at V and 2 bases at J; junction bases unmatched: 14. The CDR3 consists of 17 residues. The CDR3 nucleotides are TGTGCCAGCAGGCCCGTCGCTGCAGGGGGCGCGAACTATGGCTACACCTTC. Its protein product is CASRPVAAGGANYGYTF.

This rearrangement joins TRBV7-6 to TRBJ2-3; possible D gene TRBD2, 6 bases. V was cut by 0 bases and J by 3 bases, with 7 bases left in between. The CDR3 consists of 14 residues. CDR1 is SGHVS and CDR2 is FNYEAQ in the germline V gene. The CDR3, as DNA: TGTGCCAGCAGCTTAGCGGGAGGTACAGATACGCAGTATTTT. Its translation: CASSLAGGTDTQYF.

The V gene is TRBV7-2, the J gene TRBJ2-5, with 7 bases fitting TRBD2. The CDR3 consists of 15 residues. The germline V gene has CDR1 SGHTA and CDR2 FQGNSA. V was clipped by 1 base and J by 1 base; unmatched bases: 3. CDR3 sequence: CASSLGGSPQETQYF. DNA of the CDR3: TGTGCCAGCAGCTTAGGCGGGAGCCCCCAAGAGACCCAGTACTTC.

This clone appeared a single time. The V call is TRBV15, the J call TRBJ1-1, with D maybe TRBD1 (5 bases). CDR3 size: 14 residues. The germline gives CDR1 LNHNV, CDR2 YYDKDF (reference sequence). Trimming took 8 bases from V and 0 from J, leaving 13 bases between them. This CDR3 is CATAFREMNTEAFF. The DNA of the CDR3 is TGTGCCACCGCTTTCAGGGAAATGAACACTGAAGCTTTCTTT.

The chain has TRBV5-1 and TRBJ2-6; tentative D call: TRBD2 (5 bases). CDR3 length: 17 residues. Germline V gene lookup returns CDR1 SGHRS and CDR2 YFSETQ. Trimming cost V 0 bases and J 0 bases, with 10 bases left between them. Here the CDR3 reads CASSLGRRSSGANVLTF. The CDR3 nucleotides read TGCGCCAGCAGCTTGGGACGGAGGAGCTCTGGGGCCAACGTCCTGACTTTC.

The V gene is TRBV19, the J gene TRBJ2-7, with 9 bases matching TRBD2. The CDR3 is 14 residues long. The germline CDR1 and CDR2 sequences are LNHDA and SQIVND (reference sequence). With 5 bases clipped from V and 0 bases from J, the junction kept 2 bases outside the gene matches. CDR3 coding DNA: TGTGCCAGTAGTTCTAGCGGGATCTCCTACGAGCAGTACTTC. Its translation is CASSSSGISYEQYF.

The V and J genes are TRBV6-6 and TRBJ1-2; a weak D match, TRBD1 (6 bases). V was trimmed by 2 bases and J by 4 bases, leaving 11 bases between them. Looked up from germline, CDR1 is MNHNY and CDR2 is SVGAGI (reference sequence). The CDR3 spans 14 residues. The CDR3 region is CASSYGGVGYGYTF. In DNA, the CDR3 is TGTGCCAGCAGTTACGGGGGCGTCGGCTATGGCTACACCTTC.

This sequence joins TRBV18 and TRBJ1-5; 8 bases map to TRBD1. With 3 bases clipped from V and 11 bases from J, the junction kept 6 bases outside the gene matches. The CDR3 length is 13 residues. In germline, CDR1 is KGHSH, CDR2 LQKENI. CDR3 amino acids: CASSPGQERSQHF. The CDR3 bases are TGTGCCAGCTCACCGGGACAGGAGAGGTCCCAGCATTTT.

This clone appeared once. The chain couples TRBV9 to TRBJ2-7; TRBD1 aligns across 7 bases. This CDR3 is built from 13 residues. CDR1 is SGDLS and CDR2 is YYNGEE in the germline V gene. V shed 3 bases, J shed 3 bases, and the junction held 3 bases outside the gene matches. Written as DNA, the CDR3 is TGTGCCAGCAGCGGGACAGGAGACTACGAGCAGTACTTC. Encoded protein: CASSGTGDYEQYF.

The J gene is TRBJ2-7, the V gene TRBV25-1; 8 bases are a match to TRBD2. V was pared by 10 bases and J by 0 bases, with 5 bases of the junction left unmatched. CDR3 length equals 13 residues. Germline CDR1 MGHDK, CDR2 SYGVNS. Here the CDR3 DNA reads TGTGCCACCGAGACTAGCGCCTCCTACGAGCAGTACTTC. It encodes CATETSASYEQYF.

Written as DNA, the CDR3 is TGTGCCAGCAGTTACTCCTCGGGACTAGCCTACGAGCAGTACTTC. Protein product: CASSYSSGLAYEQYF. The rearrangement uses TRBV6-5 and TRBJ2-7, with 8 bases that match TRBD2. V shed 0 bases, J shed 2 bases, and the junction held 3 bases outside the gene matches. Germline V gene lookup returns CDR1 MNHEY and CDR2 SVGAGI. CDR3 length equals 15 residues.

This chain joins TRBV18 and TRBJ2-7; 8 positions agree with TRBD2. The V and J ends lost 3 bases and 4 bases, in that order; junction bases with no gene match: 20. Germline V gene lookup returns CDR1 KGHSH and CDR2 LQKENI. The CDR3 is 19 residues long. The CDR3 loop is CASSPTIGSGATTMYEQYF. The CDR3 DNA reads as TGTGCCAGCTCACCGACAATTGGTAGCGGGGCCACCACTATGTACGAGCAGTACTTC.

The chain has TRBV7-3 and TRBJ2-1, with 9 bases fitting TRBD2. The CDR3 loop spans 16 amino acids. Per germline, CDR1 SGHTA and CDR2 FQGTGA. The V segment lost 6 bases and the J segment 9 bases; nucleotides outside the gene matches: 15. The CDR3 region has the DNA TGTGCCAGCAGTATAGGAGGTCTAGCGGGGAGTTCTGAGCAGTTCTTC. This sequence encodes CASSIGGLAGSSEQFF.

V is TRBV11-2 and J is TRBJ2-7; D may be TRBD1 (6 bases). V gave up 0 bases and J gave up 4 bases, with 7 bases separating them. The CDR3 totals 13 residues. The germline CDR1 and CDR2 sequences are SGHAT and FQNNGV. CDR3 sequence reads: CASSLEGGYEQYF. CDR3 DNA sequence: TGTGCCAGCAGCTTAGAAGGGGGTTACGAGCAGTACTTC.

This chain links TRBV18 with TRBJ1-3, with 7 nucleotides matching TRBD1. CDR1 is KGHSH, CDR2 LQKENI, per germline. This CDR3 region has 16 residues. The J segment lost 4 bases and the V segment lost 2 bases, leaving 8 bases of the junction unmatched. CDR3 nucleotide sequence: TGTGCCAGCTCACCATCAATGACAGGGTCCGGAAACACCATATATTTT. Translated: CASSPSMTGSGNTIYF.

The CDR3 nucleotides read TGTGCCAGTAGTATCGGGAACACTGAAGCTTTCTTT. It specifies CASSIGNTEAFF. The chain combines TRBV19 with TRBJ1-1; no reliable D call. Looked up from germline, CDR1 is LNHDA and CDR2 is SQIVND (reference sequence). This CDR3 comprises 12 residues. With 3 bases removed from V and 1 base from J, the gap between germline ends came to 3 bases.

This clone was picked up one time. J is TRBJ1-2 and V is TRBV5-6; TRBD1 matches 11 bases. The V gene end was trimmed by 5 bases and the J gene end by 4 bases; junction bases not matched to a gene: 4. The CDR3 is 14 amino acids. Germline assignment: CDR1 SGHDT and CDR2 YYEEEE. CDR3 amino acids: CASSAGTGGYGYTF. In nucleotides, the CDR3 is TGTGCCAGCAGTGCCGGGACAGGGGGCTATGGCTACACCTTC.

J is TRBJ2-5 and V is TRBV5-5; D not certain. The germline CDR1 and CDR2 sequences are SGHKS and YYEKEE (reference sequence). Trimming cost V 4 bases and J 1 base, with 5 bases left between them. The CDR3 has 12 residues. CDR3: CASSSFQETQYF. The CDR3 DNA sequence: TGTGCCAGCAGCAGCTTCCAAGAGACCCAGTACTTC.